This TCR beta chain was sequenced for a study of a mutant IDH1 vaccine in newly diagnosed glioma. Across the whole study: Treatment recipients were approximately 62% male and around 40% female, and their mean age was roughly 40 years.

Findings and caveats of the study: Pseudoprogression seemingly bore no relation to changes in top peripheral T cell clonotypes.

Some clones are missing from TCRdb's copy, which holds only in-frame ones; the method was immunoSEQ multiplex PCR. This table holds about 67,000 clones, roughly 90% found once. Sample time point: week 11, during vaccination. Every vaccine dose comprised 300 ug of mutant IDH1 20-mer peptide plus topical imiquimod. A note on this clone: Its antigen is not identified.

The CDR3 length is 12 residues. Germline trimming cut 4 bases from V and 11 bases from J; bases unmatched to any gene: 5. Germline V gene lookup returns CDR1 SGHNT and CDR2 YYREEE (reference sequence). The receptor's source is a man aged 40-50 years with glioma. The sample was PBMCs, taken from a glioma patient whose treatment included an IDH1 peptide vaccine. The V call is TRBV5-4, the J call TRBJ1-1; 10 nucleotides line up with TRBD1. CDR3 bases: TGTGCCAGCAGCGTGACAGGGGGCAGGGCTTTCTTT. This gives the protein CASSVTGGRAFF.